The table lists the clone carrying this T cell receptor beta chain with a few counts. This record belongs to a study of T-cell memory formation after mild COVID-19. TCRdb itself ran the 5' RACE reads through MiXCR, one entry per CDR3 protein. This table has more than 450,000 distinct CDR3 sequences, around 17% appearing once. The CDR3 sequence is 15 residues long. CDR1 LGHDT and CDR2 YNNKEL come from the germline V gene (reference sequence). The V gene lost 4 bases and the J gene lost 4 bases, with 17 bases spanning the gap. Material: PBMCs or a T cell subset sorted from them (not recorded which). This sequence joins TRBV3-1 and TRBJ2-7; a weak D match, TRBD1 (6 bases). The receptor's source is an adult woman who had mild COVID-19 (a few samples of this study predate the infection). Cell type and time point are not known. CDR3 amino acids: CASSLGTRQSYEQYF. CDR3 in DNA: TGTGCCAGCAGCCTTGGGACACGACAGAGTTACGAGCAGTACTTC.